Following are 9 T cell receptor beta chains from one sample sequenced in a study of blood T cell repertoires in COVID-19. Only in-frame clones appear in the TCRdb table, and some are missing; sequencing was by immunoSEQ multiplex PCR. The sample lists about 520,000 clones, 70% to 90% seen once, with approximately 2.9% in the top ten. Sequencing was performed on peripheral blood. All receptors come from a human donor in a cohort sampled during active COVID-19.

V and J are TRBV5-3 and TRBJ2-3; 7 bases fit TRBD1. TRBV5-3 has ORF status, its function being uncertain. CDR3 size: 14 residues. Germline trimming cut 4 bases from V and 2 bases from J; bases unmatched to any gene: 4. CDR3 residues: CARSKGQYTDTQYF. CDR3 bases: TGTGCCAGAAGCAAGGGACAGTACACAGATACGCAGTATTTT.

Concerning this clone itself: The CDR3 carries no conserved terminal phenylalanine or tryptophan, so it likely arises from a read error. The DNA is omitted, as the CDR3 cannot be located on it reliably, and the CDR3 follows TCRdb's listing. This chain connects TRBV7-9 to TRBJ2-6; the table's D call, TRBD2, has no DNA check behind it. The length of the CDR3 is 11 amino acids, counting both ends. Germline V gives CDR1 SEHNR, CDR2 FQNEAQ (reference sequence). CDR3 residues: CASSYELRGKI.

The sample holds one count of this clone. The chain is built from TRBV4-2 and TRBJ2-1; 7 nucleotides match TRBD1. CDR3 length: 15 amino acids. Germline lookup yields CDR1 LGHNA and CDR2 YNFKEQ. V was clipped by 3 bases and J by 8 bases; unmatched bases: 10. CDR3 nucleotides: TGTGCCAGCAGCCAGCCGACAGGGTCAGGCCATGAGCAGTTCTTC. Its translation is CASSQPTGSGHEQFF.

The V gene is TRBV28, the J gene TRBJ2-5; a weak D match, TRBD1 (6 bases). The length of the CDR3 is 16 residues. Per germline, CDR1 MDHEN and CDR2 SYDVKM. Trimming left V 3 bases short and J 5 bases short, with 19 bases between. The CDR3, as DNA: TGTGCCAGCAGTTTCATCACAGGGAAGGTAGCGGAGACCCAGTACTTC. This encodes CASSFITGKVAETQYF. Full variable domain (rest looked up from reference TRBV28 and TRBJ2-5): DVKVTQSSRYLVKRTGEKVFLECVQDMDHENMFWYRQDPGLGLRLIYFSYDVKMKEKGDIPEGYSVSREKKERFSLILESASTNQTSMYLCASSFITGKVAETQYFGPGTRLLVL.

The chain recombines TRBV9 with TRBJ2-1; 8 bases align to TRBD2. There are 13 residues in the CDR3. Trimming cost V 6 bases and J 12 bases; bases outside gene matches: 11. CDR1 and CDR2 (germline): SGDLS, YYNGEE. CDR3 region: CASTESGGEVQFF. CDR3 sequence (DNA): TGTGCCAGCACCGAATCGGGGGGGGAGGTGCAGTTCTTC.

V and J are TRBV2 and TRBJ1-3; tentatively, D is TRBD1 (6 bases). V lost 5 bases and J 0 bases, leaving 14 bases between the germline ends. This CDR3 comprises 16 residues. Germline-derived CDR1 and CDR2 are SNHLY and FYNNEI. In DNA, the CDR3 is TGTGCCAGCAGTTTCAGGACAGCTTACTCTGGAAACACCATATATTTT. This gives the protein CASSFRTAYSGNTIYF.

V and J are TRBV4-2 and TRBJ2-3; D remains unclear. V lost 2 bases and J 0 bases, leaving 9 bases between the germline ends. This CDR3 region has 15 residues. The germline V gene has CDR1 LGHNA and CDR2 YNFKEQ. The DNA for the CDR3 is TGTGCCAGCAGCCAACGCGGAGCTAGCACAGATACGCAGTATTTT. This sequence encodes CASSQRGASTDTQYF.

This clone came up a few times. The chain is built from TRBV5-1 and TRBJ1-3; no clear D gene. The germline CDR1 and CDR2 sequences are SGHRS and YFSETQ. V dropped 1 base and J dropped 0 bases, with 8 bases sitting between them. There are 15 residues in the CDR3. CDR3 sequence (DNA): TGCGCCAGCAGCTTGTCGGGTAGCTCTGGAAACACCATATATTTT. This encodes CASSLSGSSGNTIYF. Combining the CDR3 with reference TRBV5-1 and TRBJ1-3 gives the whole variable domain KAGVTQTPRYLIKTRGQQVTLSCSPISGHRSVSWYQQTPGQGLQFLFEYFSETQRNKGNFPGRFSGRQFSNSRSEMNVSTLELGDSALYLCASSLSGSSGNTIYFGEGSWLTVV.

In this sample, this clone is medium-sized. In DNA, the CDR3 is TGTGCCATCAGTGAGGTCCACTTCCTCTCCTACGAGCAGTACTTC. Protein sequence: CAISEVHFLSYEQYF. The chain carries TRBV10-3 and TRBJ2-7; D remains unclear. Germline lookup yields CDR1 ENHRY and CDR2 SYGVKD. Trimming took 2 bases from V and 0 from J, leaving 11 bases between them. The CDR3 is 15 residues long.